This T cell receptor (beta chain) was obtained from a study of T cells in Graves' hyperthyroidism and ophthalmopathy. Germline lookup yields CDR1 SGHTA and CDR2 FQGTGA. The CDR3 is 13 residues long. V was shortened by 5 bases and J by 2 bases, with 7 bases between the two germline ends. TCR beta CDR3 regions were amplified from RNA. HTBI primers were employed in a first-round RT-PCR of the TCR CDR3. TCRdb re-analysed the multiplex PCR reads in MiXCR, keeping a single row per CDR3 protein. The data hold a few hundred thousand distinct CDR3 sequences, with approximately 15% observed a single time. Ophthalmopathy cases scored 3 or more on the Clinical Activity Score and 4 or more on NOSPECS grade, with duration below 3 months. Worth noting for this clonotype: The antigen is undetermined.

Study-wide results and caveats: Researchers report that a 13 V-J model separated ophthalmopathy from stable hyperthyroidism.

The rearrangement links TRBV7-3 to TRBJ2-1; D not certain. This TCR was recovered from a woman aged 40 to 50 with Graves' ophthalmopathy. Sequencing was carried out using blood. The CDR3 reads CASSPRPYNEQFF. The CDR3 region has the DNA TGTGCCAGCAGCCCCCGGCCCTACAATGAGCAGTTCTTC.